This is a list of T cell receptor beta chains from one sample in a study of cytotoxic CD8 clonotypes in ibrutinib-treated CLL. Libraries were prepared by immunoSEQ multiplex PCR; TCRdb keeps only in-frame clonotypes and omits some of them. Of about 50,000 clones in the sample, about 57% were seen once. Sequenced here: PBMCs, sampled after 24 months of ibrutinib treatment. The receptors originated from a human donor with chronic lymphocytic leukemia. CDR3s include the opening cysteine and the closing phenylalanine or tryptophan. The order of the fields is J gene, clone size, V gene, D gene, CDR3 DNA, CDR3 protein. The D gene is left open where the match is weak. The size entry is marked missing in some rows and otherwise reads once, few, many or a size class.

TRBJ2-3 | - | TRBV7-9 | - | TGTGCCAGCAGCGGCGACGGGTCGGGGGATACGCAGTATTTT | CASSGDGSGDTQYF
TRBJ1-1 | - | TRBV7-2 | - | TGTGCCAGCAGCCCCGGGGCAGCGAACACTGAAGCTTTCTTT | CASSPGAANTEAFF
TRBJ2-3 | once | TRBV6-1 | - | TGTGCCAGCCACGGGGCGCGACATGAAGATACGCAGTATTTT | CASHGARHEDTQYF
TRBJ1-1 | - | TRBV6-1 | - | TGTGCCAGCAGTCCCGCAGGGCGGAACACTGAAGCTTTCTTT | CASSPAGRNTEAFF
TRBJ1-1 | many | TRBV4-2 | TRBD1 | TGTGCCAGCAGCCCCGGGACAGCGTCTGATGAAGCTTTCTTT | CASSPGTASDEAFF
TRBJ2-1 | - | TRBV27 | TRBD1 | TGTGCCAGCAGCCGAGCAGGGACAGCCCTGAATGAGCAGTTCTTC | CASSRAGTALNEQFF
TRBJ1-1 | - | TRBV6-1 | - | TGTGCCAGCAGTGACGCAGGGGTCACTGAAGCTTTCTTT | CASSDAGVTEAFF
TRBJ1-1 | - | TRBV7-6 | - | TGTGCCAGCAGCTTAGTATCGACCGGGGGCCAGGGGACTGAAGCTTTCTTT | CASSLVSTGGQGTEAFF
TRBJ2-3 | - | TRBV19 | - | TGTGCCAGTAGTATATCAGTAAGCACAGATACGCAGTATTTT | CASSISVSTDTQYF
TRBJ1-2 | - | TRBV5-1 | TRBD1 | TGCGCCAGCAGCCTGGGACAGGGTCCGGCTGGCTACACCTTC | CASSLGQGPAGYTF
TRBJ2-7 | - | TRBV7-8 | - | TGTGCCAGCAGCTTAGTGTTTACCGGGACGCCATCCTACGAGCAGTACTTC | CASSLVFTGTPSYEQYF
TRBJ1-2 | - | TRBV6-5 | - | TGTGCCAGCCGACAGGATAACTATGGCTACACCTTC | CASRQDNYGYTF
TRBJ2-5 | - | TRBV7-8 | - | TGTGCCAGCAGCCCGGGGACAAACCAAGAGACCCAGTACTTC | CASSPGTNQETQYF
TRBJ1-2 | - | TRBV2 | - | TGTGCCAGCAGTGGGACGGCCCGCTATGGCTACACCTTC | CASSGTARYGYTF